This T cell receptor beta chain was sequenced in a study of shared clonotypes between healthy human individuals. General study results and limits: Researchers sampled blood only, noting tissue repertoires likely differ.

Deep-level settings were used for running the assay. In the original processing: ImmunoSEQ sequences covered only the junction and lacked quality scores; filtering therefore differed. Generated by immunoSEQ multiplex PCR, the TCRdb table keeps only in-frame clones and is missing some. From that table come the V and J calls and clone size; the DNA was used to work out D and trimming. The sample lists about 2.3 million clones; about 90% were seen once. A CD45RA+ naive subset and a CD45RA-negative memory subset were split from CD4+ cells. V lost 6 bases and J 5 bases, leaving 20 bases between the germline ends. The CDR3 totals 15 residues. Germline V CDR1 and CDR2: MDHEN, SYDVKM. Notes on this clone: Its antigen is unidentified.

V gene TRBV28 combines with J gene TRBJ2-7; possibly TRBD1 for D (6 bases). This TCR derives from a man aged 18 to 29 in good health. Some clones in this sample may be carry-over from other donors' samples. The sample comprised naive CD4+ T cells from PBMCs. The subset was: CD45RA+ positively selected. The CDR3: CASSGLGTINDEQYF. The DNA for the CDR3 is TGTGCCAGCAGCGGACTCGGGACAATCAATGACGAGCAGTACTTC.